This is a list of T cell receptor beta chains from one sample in a study of regulatory T cells in long-lasting Graves disease. A single record per CDR3 protein comes from TCRdb applying MiXCR to the multiplex PCR reads. The data contain hundreds of thousands of distinct CDR3 sequences, about 16% of them singletons. The specimen was peripheral blood mononuclear cells (PBMCs), collected at new diagnosis, from a patient treated with antithyroid drugs. The origin of the receptors is a female donor with Graves disease. The CDR3 runs from the conserved cysteine through the conserved F or W. D genes are given only for firm matches. Clone size is shown for a subset of rows, as once, few, many or a class of expanded clone.

clone_size | j_call | v_call | d_call | cdr3_length | cdr3_nt | cdr3_aa
many | TRBJ1-5 | TRBV27 | - | 16 | TGTGCCAGCAGTTTAGCGGCGGACTATAGCAATCAGCCCCAGCATTTT | CASSLAADYSNQPQHF
- | TRBJ2-7 | TRBV12-3/TRBV12-4 | TRBD2 | 16 | TGTGCCAGCATCACCGGGACTAGCGGGGGGAGAAACGAGCAGTACTTC | CASITGTSGGRNEQYF
many | TRBJ1-2 | TRBV7-9 | - | 15 | TGTGCCAGCAGCCGTCGGAGGCAGGGCGACTATGGCTACACCTTC | CASSRRRQGDYGYTF
- | TRBJ1-2 | TRBV4-1 | - | 18 | TGCGCCAGCAGCCCATGGACCCCAGCGAAAACCTTGGCCTATGGCTACACCTTC | CASSPWTPAKTLAYGYTF
many | TRBJ2-5 | TRBV20-1 | - | 14 | TGCAGTGCTAGAGATCGAAGGGGCTTTGAGACCCAGTACTTC | CSARDRRGFETQYF
many | TRBJ1-1 | TRBV28 | - | 12 | TGTGCCAGCCTTCGGTCGGGACCGAGAGCTTTCTTT | CASLRSGPRAFF
few | TRBJ2-5 | TRBV6-5 | TRBD1 | 16 | TGTGCCAGCAGTTACCGGGTTGGACAGGTCGAAGAGACCCAGTACTTC | CASSYRVGQVEETQYF
- | TRBJ1-5 | TRBV19 | TRBD1 | 14 | TGTGCCAGTAGTATACAGGGGGCACGTCAGCCCCAGCATTTT | CASSIQGARQPQHF
many | TRBJ1-1 | TRBV19 | TRBD1 | 14 | TGTGCCAGTGCCGCCGGGACAGGGGTTACTGAAGCTTTCTTT | CASAAGTGVTEAFF
- | TRBJ2-1 | TRBV7-2 | - | 11 | TGTGCCAGCAGCTACTCCACCTCGCAGTTCTTC | CASSYSTSQFF
- | TRBJ1-5 | TRBV4-1 | - | 13 | TGCGCCAGCAGCCAAGTGCGGAATCAGCCCCAGCATTTT | CASSQVRNQPQHF
- | TRBJ2-7 | TRBV20-1 | - | 15 | TGCAGTGCTAGAGATCTCACAGAGGATTCCTACGAGCAGTACTTC | CSARDLTEDSYEQYF
once | TRBJ1-1 | TRBV19 | - | 11 | TGTGCCAGTAGTAGCCGGATTGAAGCTTTCTTT | CASSSRIEAFF
few | TRBJ2-1 | TRBV12-5 | TRBD2 | 16 | TGTGCTAGTGGTTTGGATAGCGGGGGGCTATACAATGAGCAGTTCTTC | CASGLDSGGLYNEQFF
many | TRBJ2-5 | TRBV20-1 | - | 11 | TGCAGCGCTCAGGGGGGGGAGACCCAGTACTTC | CSAQGGETQYF
many | TRBJ1-6 | TRBV2 | TRBD1 | 13 | TGTGCCAGAGCCGGGACAGGGAATTCACCCCTCCACTTT | CARAGTGNSPLHF
many | TRBJ1-2 | TRBV29-1 | - | 15 | TGCAGCGTTGAAGATCGGGGGCGGTGGGGCTATGGCTACACCTTC | CSVEDRGRWGYGYTF
many | TRBJ1-2 | TRBV27 | - | 15 | TGTGCCAGCAGTGCGATTGACAACAATTTCAATGGCTACACCTTC | CASSAIDNNFNGYTF
many | TRBJ2-1 | TRBV7-3 | - | 12 | TGTGCCAGTGAAGGACCTGACAATGAGCAGTTCTTC | CASEGPDNEQFF
many | TRBJ2-1 | TRBV5-1 | TRBD2 | 15 | TGCGCCAGCAGCCGGACTAGCGGGGCGTACAATGAGCAGTTCTTC | CASSRTSGAYNEQFF
few | TRBJ2-7 | TRBV4-1 | - | 16 | TGCGCCAGCAGCCAAGATTTCACAGGGAGCTCCTACGAGCAGTACTTC | CASSQDFTGSSYEQYF
once | TRBJ2-1 | TRBV2 | - | 15 | TGTGCCAGCAGTGAAGCGCAGGAAGGCTTCGGTGAGCAGTTCTTC | CASSEAQEGFGEQFF
many | TRBJ1-5 | TRBV5-1 | TRBD1 | 14 | TGCGCCAGCAGTCCGGACAGGGGAGATCAGCCCCAGCATTTT | CASSPDRGDQPQHF
many | TRBJ2-3 | TRBV6-9 | - | 15 | TGTGCCAGCAGTTACCTAGGGCAGGACACAGATACGCAGTATTTT | CASSYLGQDTDTQYF
- | TRBJ1-2 | TRBV4-1 | - | 16 | TGCGCCAGCAGCCAAGGTTCAGGAGAAAGAAACTATGGCTACACCTTC | CASSQGSGERNYGYTF
many | TRBJ1-5 | TRBV6-2/TRBV6-3 | TRBD1 | 12 | TGTGCCAGCGGACAGGGGTATCAGCCCCAGCATTTT | CASGQGYQPQHF
- | TRBJ2-1 | TRBV4-1 | TRBD1 | 19 | TGCGCCAGCAGCTCCAGATTTAGTGGGGGACAGGCGGTATACAATGAGCAGTTCTTC | CASSSRFSGGQAVYNEQFF
many | TRBJ1-5 | TRBV12-3/TRBV12-4 | TRBD1 | 14 | TGTGCCAGCAGTCCACCACAGGGGGTTCAGCCCCAGCATTTT | CASSPPQGVQPQHF
few | TRBJ1-3 | TRBV15 | TRBD1 | 18 | TGTGCCACCAGCAGAGATTTTTGGACAGGATACTCTGGAAACACCATATATTTT | CATSRDFWTGYSGNTIYF
many | TRBJ2-3 | TRBV28 | TRBD1 | 14 | TGTGCCAGCAGTTTACAGGGGGCTGCAGATACGCAGTATTTT | CASSLQGAADTQYF
many | TRBJ2-3 | TRBV28 | - | 15 | TGTGCCAGCAGTTTACGAACCCGACCGGGCGATACGCAGTATTTT | CASSLRTRPGDTQYF
many | TRBJ2-5 | TRBV7-9 | TRBD2 | 16 | TGTGCCAGCAGTCTAGAGTTGGTACTAGCGGAAGAGACCCAGTACTTC | CASSLELVLAEETQYF
- | TRBJ1-2 | TRBV25-1 | - | 14 | TGTGCCAGCAACACAGGGCTCGACTCAAATGGCTACACCTTC | CASNTGLDSNGYTF
many | TRBJ1-1 | TRBV12-3/TRBV12-4 | - | 15 | TGTGCCAGCAGTTTTCAGGGGTCAGGGAACACTGAAGCTTTCTTT | CASSFQGSGNTEAFF
many | TRBJ2-7 | TRBV28 | - | 15 | TGTGCCAGCAGTCCCGGACCGACAACCTCCTACGAGCAGTACTTC | CASSPGPTTSYEQYF
few | TRBJ1-2 | TRBV4-2 | TRBD1 | 16 | TGTGCCAGCAGCCCGACGTCGGACAGGCCGGACTATGGCTACACCTTC | CASSPTSDRPDYGYTF
few | TRBJ1-4 | TRBV19 | - | 15 | TGTGCCAGTAGTATTTCGGCAGCCCAGGGAGAAAAACTGTTTTTT | CASSISAAQGEKLFF
- | TRBJ2-2 | TRBV2 | - | 14 | TGTGCCAGCAGGGGCTGGGGAGTGGGCGGGGAGCTGTTTTTT | CASRGWGVGGELFF
- | TRBJ1-1 | TRBV19 | - | 14 | TGTGCCAGTAGTGTGGAACAGGGGAACACTGAAGCTTTCTTT | CASSVEQGNTEAFF
many | TRBJ2-1 | TRBV7-6 | - | 15 | TGTGCCAGCAGCCCTTGGACAGAGTCGTACAATGAGCAGTTCTTC | CASSPWTESYNEQFF
many | TRBJ1-3 | TRBV7-2 | - | 15 | TGTGCCAGCAGTCAAACAGGGAGGTCTGGAAACACCATATATTTT | CASSQTGRSGNTIYF
- | TRBJ1-2 | TRBV29-1 | - | 16 | TGCAGCGTTTGCCAGAAAACCTCCTTTACTAACTATGACTACACCTTC | CSVCQKTSFTNYDYTF
many | TRBJ2-7 | TRBV9 | TRBD1 | 15 | TGTGCCAGCAGCGTAGACGCAGGGGGCCCCTACGAGCAGTACTTC | CASSVDAGGPYEQYF
many | TRBJ1-1 | TRBV6-2/TRBV6-3 | - | 14 | TGTGCCAGCAGTTACTCATTGGCGAACACTGAAGCTTTCTTT | CASSYSLANTEAFF
many | TRBJ1-1 | TRBV5-1 | - | 14 | TGCGCCAGCAGCTTGGACGTAGGGCTTACTGAAGCTTTCTTT | CASSLDVGLTEAFF
many | TRBJ1-1 | TRBV18 | - | 13 | TGTGCCAGCTCACCAAGGACAGCCCCTGAAGCTTTCTTT | CASSPRTAPEAFF
many | TRBJ1-5 | TRBV6-1 | - | 11 | TGTGCCAGCACTGATAATCAGCCCCAGCATTTT | CASTDNQPQHF
many | TRBJ1-4 | TRBV20-1 | - | 14 | TGCAGTGCTGCGGACGCCACAACTAATGAAAAACTGTTTTTT | CSAADATTNEKLFF
few | TRBJ1-1 | TRBV20-1 | - | 14 | TGCAGTGCCCCCAAGGGGGGTGGGGACACTGAAGCTTTCTTT | CSAPKGGGDTEAFF